The 11 T cell receptor beta chains presented below share a single source sample, sequenced in a study of cytomegalovirus exposure and HLA in healthy donors. The study ran its PCR with 60 Vbeta and 13 Jbeta primers. Libraries were prepared by immunoSEQ multiplex PCR; TCRdb keeps only in-frame clonotypes and omits some of them. The sample contains 150,000 to 200,000 clones, around nine tenths of which appear only once. Source material: PBMCs. Receptor source: a woman aged 18-35 years in good health and CMV-seronegative.

The chain has TRBV7-9 and TRBJ2-7; 8 bases line up with TRBD2. Losses at the gene ends were 6 bases for V and 2 bases for J; bases not matched to a gene: 9. The CDR3 extends over 15 amino acids. CDR1 is SEHNR, CDR2 FQNEAQ, per germline (reference sequence). The CDR3 region has the DNA TGTGCCAGCAGTTCGACCGGGACTAGTCCCTACGAGCAGTACTTC. This translates into CASSSTGTSPYEQYF.

Here the CDR3 reads CASSEQGARVNTEAFF. The CDR3 coding sequence is TGTGCCAGCAGTGAACAGGGGGCGCGGGTGAACACTGAAGCTTTCTTT. The J gene is TRBJ1-1, the V gene TRBV2; TRBD1 aligns across 8 bases. The CDR3 is 16 residues long. Trimming removed 2 bases from V and 0 bases from J; junction bases left unmatched: 5. The germline gives CDR1 SNHLY, CDR2 FYNNEI.

In DNA form, the CDR3 reads TGTGCCAGCAGCTCCACAGGGGACAATGAGCAGTTCTTC. The encoded protein is CASSSTGDNEQFF. This chain uses TRBV7-3 with TRBJ2-1; TRBD1 matches at 7 bases. J lost 5 bases, V lost 4 bases, and 2 bases had no gene match. The CDR3 extends over 13 amino acids. Looked up from germline, CDR1 is SGHTA and CDR2 is FQGTGA.

J is TRBJ2-3 and V is TRBV4-2; TRBD2 matches 9 bases. CDR3 length: 15 amino acids. The ends lost 0 bases at V and 4 bases at J; junction bases unmatched: 2. CDR1 and CDR2 (germline): LGHNA, YNFKEQ. The CDR3 reads CASSQEAGGPDTQYF. The CDR3 DNA reads TGTGCCAGCAGCCAAGAGGCGGGAGGGCCAGATACGCAGTATTTT.

This sequence joins TRBV27 and TRBJ1-1, with 10 bases matching TRBD1. Trimming cost V 3 bases and J 4 bases; bases outside gene matches: 8. The CDR3 has 16 amino acids. Germline V gene sequence: CDR1 MNHEY, CDR2 SMNVEV (reference sequence). Here the CDR3 reads CASSFSGQGGGTEAFF. The DNA of the CDR3 is TGTGCCAGCAGTTTCTCCGGACAGGGGGGAGGCACTGAAGCTTTCTTT.

The chain employs TRBV4-1 and TRBJ1-6; possible D gene TRBD1, 5 bases. CDR3 length: 16 residues. V gave up 2 bases and J gave up 3 bases, with 11 bases separating them. Per the germline V gene, CDR1 is MGHRA and CDR2 is YSYEKL. The CDR3 DNA is TGCGCCAGCAGCCAACAAAGACAGCTCTATAATTCACCCCTCCACTTT. Translation gives CASSQQRQLYNSPLHF.

The chain employs TRBV2 and TRBJ1-2; D gene ambiguous. This CDR3 is built from 13 residues. CDR1 SNHLY and CDR2 FYNNEI come from the germline V gene. Trimming shortened V by 5 bases and J by 4 bases, and 11 bases separated the two germline ends. CDR3 DNA: TGTGCCAGCAGTACGAGGGCCCCCTATGGCTACACCTTC. Translating it yields CASSTRAPYGYTF. Full variable domain (outside the CDR3, taken from reference TRBV2 and TRBJ1-2): EPEVTQTPSHQVTQMGQEVILRCVPISNHLYFYWYRQILGQKVEFLVSFYNNEISEKSEIFDDQFSVERPDGSNFTLKIRSTKLEDSAMYFCASSTRAPYGYTFGSGTRLTVV.

The rearrangement uses TRBV7-9 and TRBJ1-1; 7 bases fit TRBD1. The CDR3 consists of 16 residues. Germline V gene sequence: CDR1 SEHNR, CDR2 FQNEAQ (reference sequence). The J segment lost 1 base and the V segment lost 1 base, leaving 6 bases of the junction unmatched. The CDR3 reads CASSLVSGQPNTEAFF. As DNA, the CDR3 is TGTGCCAGCAGCTTAGTTTCGGGACAGCCGAACACTGAAGCTTTCTTT.

CDR3: CASTKRRARNEQFF. The DNA for the CDR3 is TGTGCCAGCACCAAAAGGAGGGCGCGGAATGAGCAGTTCTTC. The V gene is TRBV28, the J gene TRBJ2-1; D might be TRBD2 (6 bases). V lost 7 bases and J lost 7, with 17 bases in between. Germline CDR1 is MDHEN and CDR2 is SYDVKM. This CDR3 comprises 14 residues.

The rearrangement links TRBV5-1 to TRBJ1-5; 7 positions match TRBD1. The CDR3 totals 14 residues. The V segment lost 5 bases and the J segment 2 bases; nucleotides outside the gene matches: 4. Germline CDR1 reads SGHRS; CDR2 reads YFSETQ. The CDR3 region has the DNA TGCGCCAGCAGACCCGGACAGGGCAATCAGCCCCAGCATTTT. Encoded protein: CASRPGQGNQPQHF.

CDR3 in amino acids: CASSPLGQGNTEAFF. CDR3 DNA sequence: TGTGCCAGCTCACCACTAGGACAGGGAAACACTGAAGCTTTCTTT. The V call is TRBV18, the J call TRBJ1-1, with TRBD1 matching 8 bases. The germline V gene encodes CDR1 KGHSH and CDR2 LQKENI. This CDR3 comprises 15 residues. The J segment lost 2 bases and the V segment lost 1 base, leaving 3 bases of the junction unmatched.